A selection of T cell receptor beta chains follows, all from one sample in a study of chemoradiotherapy in HPV16-positive cancers. The repertoire was sequenced with immunoSEQ multiplex PCR; TCRdb's copy has only in-frame clones and lacks some. The sample lists fewer than 6,000 clones, roughly nine tenths occurring once. The sequences come from tumor tissue, collected from a patient who underwent chemoradiotherapy. The source is a human donor with HPV-associated anogenital cancer. The CDR3 runs from the conserved cysteine through the conserved F or W. D genes are given only for firm matches. Clone size is stated in some rows and not others, as once, few, many or a class when expanded.

j_gene | v_gene | len | abundance | d_gene | CDR3nt | CDR3aa
TRBJ2-5 | TRBV29-1 | 14 | few | TRBD1 | TGCAGCGCGACAGGGGGCGGGGGAATAGAGACCCAGTACTTC | CSATGGGGIETQYF
TRBJ2-3 | TRBV9 | 16 | few | TRBD1 | TGTGCCAGCAGCGTAGGGACAGGGCAGGGGACAGATACGCAGTATTTT | CASSVGTGQGTDTQYF
TRBJ2-7 | TRBV27 | 14 | few | . | TGTGCCAGCAGTTTAGGACGGAGCCCCTACGAGCAGTACTTC | CASSLGRSPYEQYF
TRBJ2-2 | TRBV11-2 | 15 | . | TRBD2 | TGTGCCAGCAGCTTTACAGCGGGAGATACCGGGGAGCTGTTTTTT | CASSFTAGDTGELFF
TRBJ2-7 | TRBV19 | 13 | once | . | TGTGCCAGTAGTATCAGGGTCGCCTACGAGCAGTACTTC | CASSIRVAYEQYF
TRBJ2-7 | TRBV28 | 15 | . | . | TGTGCCAGCAGCCCCCCCACGGGTTGGGGGGACGAGCAGTACTTC | CASSPPTGWGDEQYF
TRBJ2-7 | TRBV7-9 | 15 | . | . | TGTGCCAGCAGCTTAGAAGGTGGTCAGGGGTACGAGCAGTACTTC | CASSLEGGQGYEQYF
TRBJ2-7 | TRBV7-8 | 11 | . | . | TGTGCCAGCAGCTTAGCGCGCGAGCAGTACTTC | CASSLAREQYF
TRBJ1-2 | TRBV6-1 | 12 | . | . | TGTGCCAGCATCGGGTTTAACTATGGCTACACCTTC | CASIGFNYGYTF
TRBJ2-7 | TRBV19 | 14 | . | . | TGTGCCAGTAGTTCAGGGTACCGTACGTACGAGCAGTACTTC | CASSSGYRTYEQYF
TRBJ1-1 | TRBV6-1 | 17 | . | . | TGTGCCAGCAGTGAAAGTTGGTGGGGCAGAAAGAACACTGAAGCTTTCTTT | CASSESWWGRKNTEAFF
TRBJ2-3 | TRBV4-1 | 19 | . | TRBD2 | TGCGCCAGCAGCCAAGATGCATCCCTAGCGGGGGGGCGGACAGATACGCAGTATTTT | CASSQDASLAGGRTDTQYF
TRBJ2-1 | TRBV9 | 15 | . | . | TGTGCCAGCAGCGTACTCGGGGGTGCCCCCAATGAGCAGTTCTTC | CASSVLGGAPNEQFF
TRBJ1-4 | TRBV6-1 | 13 | . | . | TGTGCCACCGCGGTTGAGGCTAATGAAAAACTGTTTTTT | CATAVEANEKLFF
TRBJ2-1 | TRBV6-5 | 14 | . | . | TGTGCCAGCAGTTCCCCGGGGACCTACAATGAGCAGTTCTTC | CASSSPGTYNEQFF
TRBJ2-3 | TRBV18 | 16 | . | TRBD2 | TGTGCCAGCTCACCACGTGATAGCGGGGGCACAGATACGCAGTATTTT | CASSPRDSGGTDTQYF
TRBJ1-2 | TRBV21-1 | 14 | . | . | TGTGCCAGCAGCAAAGGGGGGACAGGCTATGGCTACACCTTC | CASSKGGTGYGYTF
TRBJ1-6 | TRBV6-5 | 11 | . | TRBD1 | TGTGCCAGCAGGGGAGGGGGCTCCCTCCACTTT | CASRGGGSLHF
TRBJ2-2 | TRBV6-6 | 14 | once | TRBD1 | TGTGCCAGCCTTCAGGTGACAGGGACCGGGGAGCTGTTTTTT | CASLQVTGTGELFF
TRBJ2-1 | TRBV7-3 | 16 | . | TRBD2 | TGTGCCAGCAGCGAAAAACTAGCGGGAGGTTACAATGAGCAGTTCTTC | CASSEKLAGGYNEQFF
TRBJ2-3 | TRBV5-1 | 15 | . | TRBD1 | TGCGCCAGCAGTTGGGGGGACAGGGACACAGATACGCAGTATTTT | CASSWGDRDTDTQYF
TRBJ2-1 | TRBV7-9 | 13 | . | . | TGTGCCAGCATCCTGGGCAGCTACAATGAGCAGTTCTTC | CASILGSYNEQFF
TRBJ2-7 | TRBV27 | 13 | once | TRBD2 | TGTGCCAGCAGGGCTAGCGGGAGTGGGGAGCAGTACTTC | CASRASGSGEQYF
TRBJ2-1 | TRBV7-2 | 13 | once | . | TGTGCCAGCAGCTCTCGACAAGGTGGTGAGCAGTTCTTC | CASSSRQGGEQFF
TRBJ1-1 | TRBV6-5 | 15 | . | . | TGTGCCAGCAGTTACTTGCACGGGGGGAACACTGAAGCTTTCTTT | CASSYLHGGNTEAFF
TRBJ2-5 | TRBV5-4 | 15 | . | . | TGTGCCAGCAGCTCAAGGCGAGCCTCAGGAGAGACCCAGTACTTC | CASSSRRASGETQYF
TRBJ2-5 | TRBV30 | 15 | . | . | TGTGCCTGGACCGCCCGGGGCGGCCCCTACCAGACCCAGTACTTC | CAWTARGGPYQTQYF
TRBJ1-4 | TRBV28 | 13 | once | . | TGTGCCAGCAGGGCCTCAACTAATGAAAAACTGTTTTTT | CASRASTNEKLFF